The clone carrying this T cell receptor beta chain was observed a handful of times. Its antigen is still unknown. The sample belongs to a study of T-cell reconstitution after alpha-beta-depleted transplantation in children. For TCRbeta, the library was prepared with unique molecular identifiers. MiXCR, run by TCRdb on the PCR reads, gives a single entry per CDR3 protein. The sample holds about a million distinct CDR3 sequences; under 30% are singletons and the top ten take roughly 27%. Findings and caveats of the study: At day 60, the high TCRbeta diversity found in some patients originated from recipient T cells and thymic progenitors that had survived. T cells produced anew were the main source of T-cell counts and diversity one year after transplant. Several hundred expanded graft clones reportedly supplied alpha-beta T cells about two months after transplant.

CDR3 length equals 16 residues. V was cut by 4 bases and J by 3 bases, with 16 bases left in between. CDR1 and CDR2 (germline): MRHNA, SNTAGT. The material was PBMCs, mostly from graft donor cells, obtained 360 days after TCRalphabeta/CD19-depleted stem cell transplant. The V gene is TRBV6-4, the J gene TRBJ1-5; perhaps TRBD1 as D (5 bases). This clonotype originated in a boy younger than two who had a stem cell transplant for SCID, so the T cells may come from the graft donor. CDR3 sequence (DNA): TGTGCCAGCAGTGGCCGGGGACGGACCAACAATCAGCCCCAGCATTTT. It specifies CASSGRGRTNNQPQHF.